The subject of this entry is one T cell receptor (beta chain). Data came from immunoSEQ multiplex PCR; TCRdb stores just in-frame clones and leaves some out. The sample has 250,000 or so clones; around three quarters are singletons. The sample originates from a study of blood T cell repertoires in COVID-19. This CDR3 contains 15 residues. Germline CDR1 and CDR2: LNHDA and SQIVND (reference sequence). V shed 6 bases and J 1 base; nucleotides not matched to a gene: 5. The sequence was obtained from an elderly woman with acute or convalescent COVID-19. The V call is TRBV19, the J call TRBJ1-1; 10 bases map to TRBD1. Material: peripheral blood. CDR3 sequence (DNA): TGTGCCAGTAGAGGGACAGGGGTGAGGAACACTGAAGCTTTCTTT. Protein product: CASRGTGVRNTEAFF. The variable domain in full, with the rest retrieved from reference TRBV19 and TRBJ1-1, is DGGITQSPKYLFRKEGQNVTLSCEQNLNHDAMYWYRQDPGQGLRLIYYSQIVNDFQKGDIAEGYSVSREKKESFPLTVTSAQKNPTAFYLCASRGTGVRNTEAFFGQGTRLTVV.